A selection of T cell receptor beta chains follows, all from one sample in a study of shared clonotypes between healthy human individuals. Generated by immunoSEQ multiplex PCR, the TCRdb table keeps only in-frame clones and is missing some. Of 1 million to 1.2 million clones listed, roughly 77% were seen once; the top ten hold 0.7% to 0.95%. Sequencing input: memory CD4+ T cells from PBMCs. These receptors came from a man in his late teens or twenties in good health. Some clones in this sample may be carry-over from other donors' samples. Both conserved end residues are part of each CDR3. Fields, in order: J gene, V gene, clone size, D gene, CDR3 protein, CDR3 DNA. A D gene is named only where the DNA matches it firmly. Expanded clones get a size class; other rows say once, few or many, or leave the size out.

TRBJ1-2,TRBV19,-,TRBD1,CASSIATGGTYGYTF,TGTGCCAGTAGTATAGCGACAGGGGGCACCTATGGCTACACCTTC
TRBJ2-5,TRBV2,once,-,CASSWLEVQETQYF,TGTGCCAGCAGTTGGCTAGAGGTACAAGAGACCCAGTACTTC
TRBJ2-7,TRBV5-4,-,TRBD2,CASSSPGGGYEQYF,TGTGCCAGCAGCTCCCCGGGAGGGGGATACGAGCAGTACTTC
TRBJ2-6,TRBV6-5,-,-,CASRQPGANVLTF,TGTGCCAGCAGACAACCAGGGGCCAACGTCCTGACTTTC
TRBJ2-7,TRBV20-1,-,TRBD1,CSARGQDEQYF,TGCAGTGCTAGGGGACAGGACGAGCAGTACTTC
TRBJ2-7,TRBV28,-,-,CASRLDRSEQYF,TGTGCCAGCAGACTCGACAGGTCCGAGCAGTACTTC
TRBJ2-3,TRBV13,few,TRBD1,CASSLGQGADTQYF,TGTGCCAGCAGCTTAGGACAGGGGGCAGATACGCAGTATTTT
TRBJ2-5,TRBV7-3,-,-,CASSSSRQETQYF,TGTGCCAGCAGCTCCTCCCGTCAAGAGACCCAGTACTTC
TRBJ1-4,TRBV5-4,once,TRBD1,CASSIRQGSNEKLFF,TGTGCCAGCAGCATCAGACAGGGTAGTAATGAAAAACTGTTTTTT
TRBJ2-1,TRBV11-2,-,TRBD2,CASSFVSGARNEQFF,TGTGCCAGCAGCTTTGTTAGCGGGGCCCGCAATGAGCAGTTCTTC
TRBJ1-1,TRBV29-1,-,-,CSVEKGRDTEAFF,TGCAGCGTTGAAAAGGGGAGGGACACTGAAGCTTTCTTT
TRBJ2-7,TRBV18,-,-,CASSPGTKAYEQYF,TGTGCCAGCTCACCAGGGACGAAAGCCTACGAGCAGTACTTC
TRBJ1-5,TRBV11-2,-,-,CASSLDNVDRMNQPQHF,TGTGCCAGCAGCTTAGATAACGTCGACAGGATGAATCAGCCCCAGCATTTT
TRBJ2-7,TRBV7-8,few,TRBD1,CASSFGQGNYEQYF,TGTGCCAGCAGCTTCGGACAGGGGAACTACGAGCAGTACTTC
TRBJ2-3,TRBV11-1,-,-,CASSSRFRTDTQYF,TGTGCCAGCAGCTCCCGGTTCCGCACAGATACGCAGTATTTT
TRBJ2-5,TRBV19,-,-,CASSMSGETQYF,TGTGCCAGTAGTATGAGTGGGGAGACCCAGTACTTC
TRBJ1-4,TRBV7-8,-,TRBD1,CASSLQQGVEEKLFF,TGTGCCAGCAGCTTACAACAGGGGGTTGAGGAAAAACTGTTTTTT
TRBJ2-1,TRBV7-6,-,-,CASSLLGGPNEQFF,TGTGCCAGCAGCTTATTGGGAGGCCCCAATGAGCAGTTCTTC
TRBJ2-3,TRBV9,-,-,CASSKGTPISTDTQYF,TGTGCCAGCAGCAAGGGAACACCTATTAGCACAGATACGCAGTATTTT
TRBJ2-7,TRBV28,-,-,CASSLAVGVEQYF,TGTGCCAGCAGCCTGGCCGTTGGGGTTGAGCAGTACTTC
TRBJ2-1,TRBV5-6,-,TRBD2,CASSSLAGGRPSYNEQFF,TGTGCCAGCAGCTCCCTAGCGGGAGGGAGACCTTCCTACAATGAGCAGTTCTTC
TRBJ1-2,TRBV2,-,-,CASSGTLVYTF,TGTGCCAGCAGTGGCACCCTCGTCTACACCTTC
TRBJ2-7,TRBV30,-,-,CAWSEGGLTYEQYF,TGTGCCTGGAGTGAGGGGGGGCTCACCTACGAGCAGTACTTC
TRBJ1-5,TRBV5-4,once,-,CASSAPDSPNSNQPQHF,TGTGCCAGCAGCGCCCCAGACAGCCCTAATAGCAATCAGCCCCAGCATTTT
TRBJ1-1,TRBV5-6,-,TRBD1,CASSSTPGQGGTEAFF,TGTGCCAGCAGCTCCACCCCGGGACAGGGTGGGACTGAAGCTTTCTTT
TRBJ1-5,TRBV5-1,-,-,CASSRGQPQHF,TGCGCCAGCAGTAGAGGTCAGCCCCAGCATTTT
TRBJ1-1,TRBV7-9,-,-,CASSSRVGGPGNTEAFF,TGTGCCAGCAGCTCCCGAGTGGGGGGGCCGGGGAACACTGAAGCTTTCTTT
TRBJ2-5,TRBV11-2,-,-,CASSLIPGGGPYF,TGTGCCAGCAGCTTAATCCCAGGGGGAGGGCCGTACTTC
TRBJ2-3,TRBV28,once,-,CASSLFRLVTDTQYF,TGTGCCAGCAGTTTATTTCGACTCGTCACAGATACGCAGTATTTT
TRBJ2-7,TRBV19,-,-,CASSMNRQDEKQYF,TGTGCCAGTAGTATGAACCGACAGGATGAAAAGCAGTACTTC
TRBJ2-5,TRBV6-7,-,-,CASFRGVETQYF,TGTGCCAGCTTCCGAGGAGTGGAGACCCAGTACTTC
TRBJ2-1,TRBV29-1,-,-,CSAPRDTYNEQFF,TGCAGCGCCCCACGGGACACCTACAATGAGCAGTTCTTC
TRBJ1-1,TRBV5-1,-,-,CASSFGSGTEAFF,TGCGCCAGCTCATTCGGGAGCGGCACTGAAGCTTTCTTT
TRBJ2-1,TRBV19,-,TRBD2,CASSSDRTSGRARQFF,TGTGCCAGTAGTAGTGACCGGACTAGCGGGAGGGCCCGACAGTTCTTC
TRBJ2-3,TRBV4-2,-,TRBD2,CASSPTRGESTDTQYF,TGTGCCAGCAGCCCAACCCGGGGGGAGAGCACAGATACGCAGTATTTT
TRBJ2-5,TRBV5-4,once,-,CAYGGQETQYF,TGTGCCTATGGGGGCCAAGAGACCCAGTACTTC
TRBJ2-3,TRBV9,-,-,CASSVEEVGDTQYF,TGTGCCAGCAGCGTAGAAGAGGTCGGAGATACGCAGTATTTT
TRBJ2-3,TRBV4-1,-,TRBD2,CASSQTAAGAGDTQYF,TGCGCCAGCAGCCAAACGGCCGCGGGAGCCGGAGATACGCAGTATTTT